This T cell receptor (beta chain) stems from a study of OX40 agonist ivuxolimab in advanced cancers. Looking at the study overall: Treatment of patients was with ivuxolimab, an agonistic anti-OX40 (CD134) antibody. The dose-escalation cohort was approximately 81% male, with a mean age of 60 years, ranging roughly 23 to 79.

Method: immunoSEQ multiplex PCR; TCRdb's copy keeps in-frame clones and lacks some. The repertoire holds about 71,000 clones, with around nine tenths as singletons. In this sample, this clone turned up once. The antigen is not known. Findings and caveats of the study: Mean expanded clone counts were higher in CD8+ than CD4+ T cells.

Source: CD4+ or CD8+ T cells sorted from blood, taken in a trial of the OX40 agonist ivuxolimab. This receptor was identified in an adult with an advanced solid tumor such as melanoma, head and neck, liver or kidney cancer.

The CDR3: CASSEGGNEQFF. CDR3 DNA: TGCGCCAGCAGTGAGGGGGGGAATGAGCAGTTCTTC. This rearrangement joins TRBV10-1 to TRBJ2-1, with a tentative D call TRBD2 (6 bases). This CDR3 has 12 residues. V was trimmed by 2 bases and J by 7 bases, leaving 6 bases between them. Germline V lookup: CDR1 WNHNN, CDR2 SYGVQD (reference sequence).